Following are 3 T cell receptor beta chains from one sample sequenced in a study of cytomegalovirus exposure and HLA in healthy donors. PCR primers comprised 60 Vbeta and 13 Jbeta primers. Assay used: immunoSEQ multiplex PCR; TCRdb lists only in-frame clones, some missing. The data show about 200,000 clones, roughly nine tenths seen once. The material sequenced was PBMCs. Receptors originate from a boy aged 2 to 10 in good health and CMV-seronegative.

The gene calls are TRBV6-5 and TRBJ2-5; 9 nucleotides match TRBD2. Germline assignment: CDR1 MNHEY and CDR2 SVGAGI. The CDR3 consists of 14 residues. After removal of 5 bases from V and 1 base from J, the junction contained 2 bases not matched to a gene. CDR3 coding DNA: TGTGCCAGCAGTAAGCGGGGGGCCCAAGAGACCCAGTACTTC. Its protein product is CASSKRGAQETQYF.

This sequence joins TRBV6-5 and TRBJ2-7; D remains ambiguous. This CDR3 contains 13 residues. Trimming left V 1 base short and J 5 bases short, with 9 bases between. Germline V gene data show CDR1 as MNHEY and CDR2 as SVGAGI. CDR3 protein: CASSYLGENEQYF. The CDR3 region has the DNA TGTGCCAGCAGTTACTTGGGCGAGAACGAGCAGTACTTC.

This chain uses TRBV5-4 with TRBJ2-3; 7 nucleotides align to TRBD2. V gave up 1 base and J gave up 4 bases; unmatched junction bases: 6. The CDR3 covers 15 residues. Looked up from germline, CDR1 is SGHNT and CDR2 is YYREEE (reference sequence). This CDR3 reads CASSLLGGFPDTQYF. CDR3 sequence (DNA): TGTGCCAGCAGCTTGTTGGGAGGGTTCCCAGATACGCAGTATTTT.